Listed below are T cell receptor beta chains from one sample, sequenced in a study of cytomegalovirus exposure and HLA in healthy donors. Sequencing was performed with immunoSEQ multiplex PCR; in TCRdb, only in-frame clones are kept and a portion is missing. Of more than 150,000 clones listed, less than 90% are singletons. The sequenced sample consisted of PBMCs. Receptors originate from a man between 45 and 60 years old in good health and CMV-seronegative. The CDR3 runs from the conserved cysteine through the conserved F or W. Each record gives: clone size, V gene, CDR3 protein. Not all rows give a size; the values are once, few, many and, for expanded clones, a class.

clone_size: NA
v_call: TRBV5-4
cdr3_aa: CASSPGGDNSPLHF

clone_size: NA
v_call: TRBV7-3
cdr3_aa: CASSLTRIDEQYF

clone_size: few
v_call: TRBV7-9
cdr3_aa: CASSTQGAQPQHF

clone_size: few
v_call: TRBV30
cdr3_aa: CAWSVLAYNEQFF

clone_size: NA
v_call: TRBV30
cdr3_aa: CASKTGAGNTIYF

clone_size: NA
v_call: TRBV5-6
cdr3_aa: CASSWTAPNTGELFF

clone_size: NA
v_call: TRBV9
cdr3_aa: CASSGQGLGNQPQHF

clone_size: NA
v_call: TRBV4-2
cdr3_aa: CASSRVGTLNTEAFF

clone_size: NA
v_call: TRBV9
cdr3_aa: CASSVGTGFYYNEQFF

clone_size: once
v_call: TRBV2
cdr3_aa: CASSEEGAGNQPQHF

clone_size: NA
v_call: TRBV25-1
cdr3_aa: CASSDYRTDTQYF

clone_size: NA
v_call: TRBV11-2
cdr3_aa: CASSSLTGANSPLHF

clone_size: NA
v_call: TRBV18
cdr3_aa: CASSLRDRQETQYF

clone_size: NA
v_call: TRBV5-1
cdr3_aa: CASSLARISGGGTDTQYF

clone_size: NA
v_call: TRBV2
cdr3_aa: CASSDSDYGYTF

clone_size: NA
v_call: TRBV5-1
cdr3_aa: CASSPTSDFNQPQHF

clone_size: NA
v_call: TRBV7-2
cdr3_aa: CASSLTSGTYEQYF

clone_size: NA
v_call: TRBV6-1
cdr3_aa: CASSGLRVDEKLFF

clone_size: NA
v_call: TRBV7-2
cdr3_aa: CASSLVSRKDTQYF

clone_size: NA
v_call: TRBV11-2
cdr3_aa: CASSGSQGFYNEQFF

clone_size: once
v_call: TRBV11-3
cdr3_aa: CASSLRGGETQYF

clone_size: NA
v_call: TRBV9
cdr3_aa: CASSVNNYGYTF

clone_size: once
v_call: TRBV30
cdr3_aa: CAGRTSGSNTQYF

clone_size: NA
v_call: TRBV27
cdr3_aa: CASSFDGGPYEQYF

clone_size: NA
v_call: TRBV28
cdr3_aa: CASKSDRGLKQVGNQPQHF

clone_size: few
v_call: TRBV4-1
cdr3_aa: CASSLRQEQNTEAFF